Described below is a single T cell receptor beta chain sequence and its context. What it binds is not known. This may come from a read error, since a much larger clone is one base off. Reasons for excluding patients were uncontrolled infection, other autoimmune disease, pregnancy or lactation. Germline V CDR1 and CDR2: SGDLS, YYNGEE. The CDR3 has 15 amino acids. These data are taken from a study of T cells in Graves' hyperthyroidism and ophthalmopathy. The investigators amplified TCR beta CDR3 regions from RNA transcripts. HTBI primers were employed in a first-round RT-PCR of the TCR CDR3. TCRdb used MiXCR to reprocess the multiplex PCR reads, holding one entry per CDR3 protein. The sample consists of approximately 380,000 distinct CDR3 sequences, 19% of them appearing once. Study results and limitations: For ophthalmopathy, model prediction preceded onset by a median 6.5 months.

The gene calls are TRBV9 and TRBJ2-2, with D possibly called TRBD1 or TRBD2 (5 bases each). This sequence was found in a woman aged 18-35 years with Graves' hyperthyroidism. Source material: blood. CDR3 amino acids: CSSRGAGISTGELFF. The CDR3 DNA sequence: TGTTCCAGCCGAGGGGCAGGGATCAGCACCGGGGAGCTGTTTTTT.